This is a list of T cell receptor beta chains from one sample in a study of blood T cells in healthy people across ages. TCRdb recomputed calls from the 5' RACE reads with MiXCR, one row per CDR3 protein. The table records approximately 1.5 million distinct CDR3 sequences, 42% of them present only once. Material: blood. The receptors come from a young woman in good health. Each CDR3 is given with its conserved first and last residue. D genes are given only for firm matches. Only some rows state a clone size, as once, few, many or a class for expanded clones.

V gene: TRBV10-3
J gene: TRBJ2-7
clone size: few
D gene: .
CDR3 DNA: TGTGCCATCAGTGAGTCGTACACGATCTCCTACGAGCAGTACTTC
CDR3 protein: CAISESYTISYEQYF

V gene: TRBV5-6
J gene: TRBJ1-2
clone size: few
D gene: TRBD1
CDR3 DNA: TGTGCCAGCAGCAGGACAGGGTCGGTCTATGGCTACACCTTC
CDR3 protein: CASSRTGSVYGYTF

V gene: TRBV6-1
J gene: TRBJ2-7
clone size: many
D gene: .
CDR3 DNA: TGTGCCAGCAGTGATGTAGGAAGCGGAACCTACGAGCAGTACTTC
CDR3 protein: CASSDVGSGTYEQYF

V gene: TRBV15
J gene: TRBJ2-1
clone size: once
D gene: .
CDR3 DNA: TGTGCCACCAGCAGCTACAGGGCCGCCAATGGGCAGTTCTTC
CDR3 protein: CATSSYRAANGQFF

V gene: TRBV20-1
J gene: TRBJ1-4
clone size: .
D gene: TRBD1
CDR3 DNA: TGCAGTGCTAGAGATCGCACAGGGGTTAATGAAAAACTGTTTTTT
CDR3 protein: CSARDRTGVNEKLFF

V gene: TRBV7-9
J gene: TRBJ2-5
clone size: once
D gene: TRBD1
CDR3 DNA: TGTGCCAGCAGACCCACAGGGGGCTGGGAGCAGTACTTC
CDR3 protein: CASRPTGGWEQYF

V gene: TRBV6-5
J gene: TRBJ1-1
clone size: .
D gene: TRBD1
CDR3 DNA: TGTGCCAGCAGTCCATCCCGAGGGACAGTGAACACTGAAGCTTTCTTT
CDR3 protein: CASSPSRGTVNTEAFF

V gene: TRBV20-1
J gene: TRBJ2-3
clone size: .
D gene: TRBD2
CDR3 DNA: TGCAGTGCTCCCCGGACTAGCGGGAGTACAGATACGCAGTATTTT
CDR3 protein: CSAPRTSGSTDTQYF

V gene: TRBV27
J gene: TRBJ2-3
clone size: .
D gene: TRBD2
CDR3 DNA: TGTGCCAGCAGTTTACAAGGGATTCGCGGGAGATGGGTCACAGATACGCAGTATTTT
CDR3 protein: CASSLQGIRGRWVTDTQYF

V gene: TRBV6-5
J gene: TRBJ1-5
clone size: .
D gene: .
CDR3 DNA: TGTGCCAGCAGTTACTCCCGGACGGGAAATCAGCCCCAGCATTTT
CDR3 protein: CASSYSRTGNQPQHF

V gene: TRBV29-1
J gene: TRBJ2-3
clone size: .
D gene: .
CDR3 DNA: TGCAGCGTTGTATCCCTATTTACGCAGTATTTT
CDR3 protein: CSVVSLFTQYF

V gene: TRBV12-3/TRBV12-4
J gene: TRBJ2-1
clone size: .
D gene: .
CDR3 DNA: TGTGCCAGCAGATATACGGGGGAGCAGTTCTTC
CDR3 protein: CASRYTGEQFF

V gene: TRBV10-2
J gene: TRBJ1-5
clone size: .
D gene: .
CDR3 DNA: TGCGCCAGCAGTGAGTTCGGACAGATCAATCAGCCCCAGCATTTT
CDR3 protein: CASSEFGQINQPQHF

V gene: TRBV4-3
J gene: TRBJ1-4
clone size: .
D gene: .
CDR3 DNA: TGCGCCAGCAGCCATGGAAATGAAAAACTGTTTTTT
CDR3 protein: CASSHGNEKLFF

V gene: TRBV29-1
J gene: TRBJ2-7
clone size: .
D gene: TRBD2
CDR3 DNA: TGCAGCGTCGCTGGGACAGCCCTCCTAGCGGGAGTAGGGTACGAGCAGTACTTC
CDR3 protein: CSVAGTALLAGVGYEQYF

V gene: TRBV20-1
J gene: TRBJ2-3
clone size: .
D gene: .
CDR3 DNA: TGCAGTGCGATAAGCCGTCGGCGGACCACAGATACGCAGTATTTT
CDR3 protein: CSAISRRRTTDTQYF

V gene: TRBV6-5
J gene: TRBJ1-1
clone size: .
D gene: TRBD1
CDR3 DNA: TGTGCCAGCAGTTCCAGGGGGCTTGCTGAAGCTTTCTTT
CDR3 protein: CASSSRGLAEAFF

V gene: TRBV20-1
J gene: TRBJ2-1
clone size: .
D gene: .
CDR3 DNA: TGCAGTGCTCCCCCCGGGTCCCGGGATGAGCAGTTCTTC
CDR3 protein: CSAPPGSRDEQFF

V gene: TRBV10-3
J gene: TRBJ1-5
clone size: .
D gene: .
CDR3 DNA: TGTGCCATCAGTGAGGCTCTACCATGGCCCCAGCATTTT
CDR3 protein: CAISEALPWPQHF

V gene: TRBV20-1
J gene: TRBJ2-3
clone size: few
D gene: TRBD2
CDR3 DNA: TGCAGTGCAGTCGGGACTAGCGGGAGTGCCGGGGAAACAGATACGCAGTATTTT
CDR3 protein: CSAVGTSGSAGETDTQYF

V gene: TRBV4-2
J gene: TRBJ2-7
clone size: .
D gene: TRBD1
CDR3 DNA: TGTGCCAGCAGCCAAGTCGGGACAGCCTACGAGCAGTACTTC
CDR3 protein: CASSQVGTAYEQYF

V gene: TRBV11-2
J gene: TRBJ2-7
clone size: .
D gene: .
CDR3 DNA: TGTGCCAGCAGCTTATCTCCTGAATGGGGGAGCTCCTACGAGCAGTACTTC
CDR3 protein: CASSLSPEWGSSYEQYF

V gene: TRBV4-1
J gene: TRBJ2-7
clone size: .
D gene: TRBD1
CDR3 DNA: TGCGCCAGCAGCCAAGATTTTGACAGGGCTTCCTACGAGCAGTACTTC
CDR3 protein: CASSQDFDRASYEQYF

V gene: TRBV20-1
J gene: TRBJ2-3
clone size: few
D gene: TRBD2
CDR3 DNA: TGCAGTGCTAGATCGGCTAGCGGGAGGGCAGATACGCAGTATTTT
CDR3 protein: CSARSASGRADTQYF

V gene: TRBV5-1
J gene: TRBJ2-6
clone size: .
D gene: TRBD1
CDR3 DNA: TGCGCCAGCAGTAAGAAGACAGGGGTCAACTCTGGGGCCAACGTCCTGACTTTC
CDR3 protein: CASSKKTGVNSGANVLTF

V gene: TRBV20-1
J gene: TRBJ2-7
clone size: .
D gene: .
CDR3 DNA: TGCAGTGCCCACAATTTAGGGGGCGAGCAGTACTTC
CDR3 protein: CSAHNLGGEQYF

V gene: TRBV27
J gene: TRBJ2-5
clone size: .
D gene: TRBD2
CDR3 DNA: TGTGCCAGCAGTTTATTATCGGGGGGGGAGACCCAGTACTTC
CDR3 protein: CASSLLSGGETQYF